The 13 T cell receptor beta chains below were found in one sample sequenced in a study of cytomegalovirus exposure and HLA in healthy donors. PCR used 60 Vbeta primers and 13 Jbeta primers. Sequencing used immunoSEQ multiplex PCR; TCRdb keeps in-frame clones, though not all of them. The sample table includes 100,000 to 150,000 clones. The sample was PBMCs. These receptors all come from a man between 40 and 49 years old in good health and CMV-seronegative.

The rearrangement links TRBV5-4 to TRBJ1-1; 9 nucleotides match TRBD1. J lost 11 bases, V lost 3 bases, and 5 bases had no gene match. The CDR3 consists of 12 residues. CDR1 is SGHNT, CDR2 YYREEE, per germline (reference sequence). CDR3 sequence reads: CASSWGQGTAFF. CDR3 nucleotides: TGTGCCAGCAGCTGGGGACAGGGAACGGCTTTCTTT.

This chain uses TRBV5-6 with TRBJ2-7; the match to TRBD1 covers 12 bases. Germline assignment: CDR1 SGHDT and CDR2 YYEEEE. J gave up 3 bases and V 4 bases, and 5 bases lay outside the gene matches. The CDR3 spans 15 residues. Written as DNA, the CDR3 is TGTGCCAGCAGCGCTGGGACAGGGGGCATCTACGAGCAGTACTTC. This sequence encodes CASSAGTGGIYEQYF.

The genes are TRBV5-1 and TRBJ2-3, with 7 bases that match TRBD2. The V and J ends lost 0 bases and 3 bases, in that order; junction bases with no gene match: 13. The CDR3 extends over 18 amino acids. Germline CDR1 and CDR2: SGHRS and YFSETQ. The CDR3 sequence: CASSLVPFERDSTDTQYF. In DNA, the CDR3 is TGCGCCAGCAGCTTGGTACCATTCGAGCGGGATTCAACAGATACGCAGTATTTT.

This sequence joins TRBV5-1 and TRBJ2-5, with D uncertain. The CDR3 has 13 residues. V lost 0 bases and J lost 4, with 7 bases in between. The germline CDR1 and CDR2 sequences are SGHRS and YFSETQ. CDR3 residues: CASSLGSTETQYF. The CDR3 DNA reads TGCGCCAGCAGCTTGGGTTCTACAGAGACCCAGTACTTC.

This sequence joins TRBV6-5 and TRBJ2-7, with 7 nucleotides matching TRBD1. Trimming removed 5 bases from V and 4 bases from J; junction bases left unmatched: 8. The CDR3 length is 14 residues. Germline V gives CDR1 MNHEY, CDR2 SVGAGI. This CDR3 reads CASSRTGDKYEQYF. CDR3 nucleotide sequence: TGTGCCAGCAGTAGAACAGGGGACAAGTACGAGCAGTACTTC.

The chain recombines TRBV5-1 with TRBJ2-7, with D hard to call. V was pared by 1 base and J by 0 bases, with 8 bases between. Germline V gene sequence: CDR1 SGHRS, CDR2 YFSETQ. This CDR3 has 14 amino acids. The DNA for the CDR3 is TGCGCCAGCAGCTTGCGAGTAATCTCCTACGAGCAGTACTTC. The encoded protein is CASSLRVISYEQYF.

The chain couples TRBV7-3 to TRBJ2-1; a weak D match, TRBD2 (6 bases). Germline V gives CDR1 SGHTA, CDR2 FQGTGA. V was shortened by 5 bases and J by 0 bases, with 17 bases between the two germline ends. The CDR3 consists of 17 residues. The CDR3 protein is CASSRNPRGSSYNEQFF. The CDR3 DNA sequence: TGTGCCAGCAGCCGTAACCCGCGGGGTAGCTCCTACAATGAGCAGTTCTTC.

The chain is built from TRBV10-3 and TRBJ1-3; D uncertain. CDR3 length equals 14 residues. In germline, CDR1 is ENHRY, CDR2 SYGVKD. The V end was cut by 5 bases, the J end by 8 bases, with 16 bases between. CDR3: CAISTGFTSDTIYF. CDR3 coding DNA: TGTGCCATCAGTACGGGGTTCACTTCGGACACCATATATTTT.

V usage is TRBV7-9 and J usage is TRBJ2-3; tentatively, D is TRBD2 (6 bases). Germline CDR1 reads SEHNR; CDR2 reads FQNEAQ (reference sequence). This CDR3 contains 12 residues. The germline V and J ends were trimmed by 6 bases and 4 bases, with 8 bases remaining between them. In nucleotides, the CDR3 is TGTGCCAGCAGGCGGGATGCAGATACGCAGTATTTT. Translating it yields CASRRDADTQYF. Filled out from reference TRBV7-9 and TRBJ2-3, the complete variable domain reads DTGVSQNPRHKITKRGQNVTFRCDPISEHNRLYWYRQTLGQGPEFLTYFQNEAQLEKSRLLSDRFSAERPKGSFSTLEIQRTEQGDSAMYLCASRRDADTQYFGPGTRLTVL.

The V gene is TRBV5-4, the J gene TRBJ1-5, with a weak D call TRBD1 (6 bases). The CDR3 runs 15 residues. Trimming shortened V by 1 base and J by 0 bases, and 8 bases separated the two germline ends. CDR1 is SGHNT and CDR2 is YYREEE in the germline V gene (reference sequence). The CDR3 is CASSLSGDSNQPQHF. Written as DNA, the CDR3 is TGTGCCAGCAGCTTGTCAGGGGATAGCAATCAGCCCCAGCATTTT.

The chain employs TRBV30 and TRBJ1-1; possibly TRBD1 for D (5 bases). The CDR3 runs 14 residues. Trimming shortened V by 2 bases and J by 0 bases, and 10 bases separated the two germline ends. Germline CDR1 and CDR2: GTSNPN and SVGIG (reference sequence). As DNA, the CDR3 is TGTGCCTGGAGTTTCGACAGACTGAACACTGAAGCTTTCTTT. Encoded protein: CAWSFDRLNTEAFF. Using reference TRBV30 and TRBJ1-1 for the parts outside the CDR3, the full variable domain is SQTIHQWPATLVQPVGSPLSLECTVEGTSNPNLYWYRQAAGRGLQLLFYSVGIGQISSEVPQNLSASRPQDRQFILSSKKLLLSDSGFYLCAWSFDRLNTEAFFGQGTRLTVV.

The rearrangement uses TRBV28 and TRBJ1-2; maybe TRBD1 (5 bases). The germline V gene has CDR1 MDHEN and CDR2 SYDVKM. This CDR3 spans 12 amino acids. Trimming left V 11 bases short and J 8 bases short, with 18 bases between. This CDR3 is CASGGSGRGYTF. CDR3 DNA: TGTGCCTCCGGGGGGTCCGGGCGGGGCTACACCTTC.

The rearrangement uses TRBV11-2 and TRBJ2-2; 15 nucleotides match TRBD2. CDR1 and CDR2 from the germline V gene are SGHAT and FQNNGV. V trimming: 6 bases; J trimming: 2 bases; junction bases outside the gene matches: 10. This CDR3 region has 19 residues. In DNA form, the CDR3 reads TGTGCCAGCAGTCCGGGACTAGCGGGAGGAGTTGCAAACACCGGGGAGCTGTTTTTT. Translating gives CASSPGLAGGVANTGELFF. The whole variable domain, remainder taken from reference TRBV11-2 and TRBJ2-2, is EAGVAQSPRYKIIEKRQSVAFWCNPISGHATLYWYQQILGQGPKLLIQFQNNGVVDDSQLPKDRFSAERLKGVDSTLKIQPAKLEDSAVYLCASSPGLAGGVANTGELFFGEGSRLTVL.